This T cell receptor beta chain was identified during a study of blood T cell repertoires in COVID-19. About the study: COVID-19 samples from acute and convalescent phases originated in the United States, Italy and Spain. The cDNA or gDNA used as material had been derived from T cells, B-cell-depleted T cells, or PBMCs.

As originally analysed: Estimation of nucleated cell counts was performed using reference gene primer amplification. Data came from immunoSEQ multiplex PCR; TCRdb stores just in-frame clones and leaves some out. Clone size and the V and J calls come from that table; the DNA yielded D and trimming. The table records about 42,000 clones, about 70% of them present only once. Germline loops: CDR1 PRHDT, CDR2 FYEKMQ (reference sequence). V lost 3 bases, J lost 1 base, and 10 bases lay in between. The CDR3 contains 15 residues. This clonotype was obtained from a man aged 65 to 85 with active or convalescent COVID-19. Material for sequencing was peripheral blood. The chain is built from TRBV13 and TRBJ1-3; D call uncertain. The CDR3 spells CASSFGRLSGNTIYF. DNA for the CDR3: TGTGCCAGCAGCTTTGGTCGGTTATCTGGAAACACCATATATTTT.